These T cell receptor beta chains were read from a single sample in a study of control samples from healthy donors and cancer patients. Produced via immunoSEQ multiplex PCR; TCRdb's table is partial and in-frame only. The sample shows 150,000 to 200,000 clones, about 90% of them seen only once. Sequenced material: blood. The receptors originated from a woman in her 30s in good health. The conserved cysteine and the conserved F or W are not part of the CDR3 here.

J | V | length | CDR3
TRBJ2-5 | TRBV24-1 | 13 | ATSVRQGALETQY
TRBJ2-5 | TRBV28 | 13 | ASSSGRTPSETQY
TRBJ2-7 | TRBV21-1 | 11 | ASSLSGRGRQY
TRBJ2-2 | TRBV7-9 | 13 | ASSLAGAPNGELF
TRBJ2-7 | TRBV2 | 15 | ASSDGPVPSLSYEQY
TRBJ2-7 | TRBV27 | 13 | ASSSPRTEMGEQY
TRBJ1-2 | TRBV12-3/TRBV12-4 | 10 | ASSLAGVGYT
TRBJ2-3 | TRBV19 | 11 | ASAGGVADTQY
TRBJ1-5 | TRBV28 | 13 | ASSLGHLSNQPQH
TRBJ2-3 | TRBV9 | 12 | ASSETRATDTQY
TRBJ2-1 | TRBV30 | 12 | AWSVGGSHNEQF
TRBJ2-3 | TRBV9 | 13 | ASSVNGHSADTQY
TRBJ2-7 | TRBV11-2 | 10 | ASSFFAEEQY
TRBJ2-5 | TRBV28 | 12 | ASSRNSAGETQY
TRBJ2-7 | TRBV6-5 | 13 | ASSGSTGVSYEQY
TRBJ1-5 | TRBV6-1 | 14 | ASSEGEGVGNQPQH
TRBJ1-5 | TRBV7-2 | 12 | ASSFTRDNQPQH
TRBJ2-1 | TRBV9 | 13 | ASSETSGSHNEQF
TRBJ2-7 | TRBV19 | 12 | ASSTGTSGYEQY
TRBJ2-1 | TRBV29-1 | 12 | SVEWTSGYNEQF
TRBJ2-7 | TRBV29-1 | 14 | SVESDSTSGRYEQY
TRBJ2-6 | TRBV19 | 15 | ASTRDRGSSGANVLT
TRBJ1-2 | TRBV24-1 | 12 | ATSDADRRGGYT
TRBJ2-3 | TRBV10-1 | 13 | ASSEPGRGGDTQY
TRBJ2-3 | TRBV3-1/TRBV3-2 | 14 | ASSQDRSRLRGTQY
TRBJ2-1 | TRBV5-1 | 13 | ASGRLGSSYNEQF
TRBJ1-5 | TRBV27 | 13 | ASSLAGIGNQPQH
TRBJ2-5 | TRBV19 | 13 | ASSIQGAPQETQY
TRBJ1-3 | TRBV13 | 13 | ASSLSQGARNTIY
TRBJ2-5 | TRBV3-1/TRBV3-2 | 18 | ASSSWFLISSGDQQETQY
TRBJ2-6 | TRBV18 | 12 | ASSPPAGANVLT
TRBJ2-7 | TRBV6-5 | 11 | ASNLDGLGEQY
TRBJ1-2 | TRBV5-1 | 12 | ASSLGQSNYGYT
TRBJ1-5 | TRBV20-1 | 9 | SARVGQPQH
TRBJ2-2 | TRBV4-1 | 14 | ASSDPRSRGSGELF
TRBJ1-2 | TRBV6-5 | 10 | ASRADNYGYT
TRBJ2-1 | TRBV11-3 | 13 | ASSSGLAGINEQF
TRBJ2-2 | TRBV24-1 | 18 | ATSDLRVQGNRSNTGELF
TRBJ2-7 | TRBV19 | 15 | ASSPWTGYVRPYEQY
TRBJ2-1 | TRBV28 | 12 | ASSMELIGNEQF
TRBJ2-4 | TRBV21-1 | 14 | EVLAEPPLAKNIQY